This T cell receptor (beta chain) derives from a study of shared clonotypes between healthy human individuals. Method: immunoSEQ multiplex PCR; TCRdb's copy keeps in-frame clones and lacks some. The sample has some 2.4 million clones, 93% seen once; the top ten hold approximately 0.36%. The junction had 5 bases not matched to a gene; V was cut back by 1 base and J by 1 base. This CDR3 region has 16 residues. Germline V gene sequence: CDR1 SQVTM, CDR2 ANQGSEA. V gene TRBV29-1 combines with J gene TRBJ2-3, with 10 bases that match TRBD2. The receptor comes from a man between 18 and 29 years old in good health. Some clones in this sample may be carry-over from other donors' samples. Sample: naive CD4+ T cells from PBMCs. Stated subset: CD45RA+ positively selected. The CDR3 here is CSVEGVAGGGTDTQYF. The CDR3 DNA reads TGCAGCGTTGAAGGCGTAGCGGGAGGCGGCACAGATACGCAGTATTTT.